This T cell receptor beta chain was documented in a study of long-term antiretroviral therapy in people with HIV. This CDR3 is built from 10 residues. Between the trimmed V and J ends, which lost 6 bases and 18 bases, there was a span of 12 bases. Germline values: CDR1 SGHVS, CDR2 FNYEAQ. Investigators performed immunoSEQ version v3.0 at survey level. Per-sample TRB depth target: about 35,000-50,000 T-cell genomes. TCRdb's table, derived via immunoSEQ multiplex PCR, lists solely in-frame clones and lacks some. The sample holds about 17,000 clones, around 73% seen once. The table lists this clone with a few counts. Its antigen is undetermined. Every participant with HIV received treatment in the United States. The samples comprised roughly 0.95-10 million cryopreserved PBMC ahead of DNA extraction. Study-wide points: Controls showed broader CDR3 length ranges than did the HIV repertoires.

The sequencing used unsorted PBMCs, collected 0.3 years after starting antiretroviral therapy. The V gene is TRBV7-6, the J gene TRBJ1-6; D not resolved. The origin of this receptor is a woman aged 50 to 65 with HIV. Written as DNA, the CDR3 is TGTGCCAGCAGAAACGGCCCGGACCACTTT. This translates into CASRNGPDHF.